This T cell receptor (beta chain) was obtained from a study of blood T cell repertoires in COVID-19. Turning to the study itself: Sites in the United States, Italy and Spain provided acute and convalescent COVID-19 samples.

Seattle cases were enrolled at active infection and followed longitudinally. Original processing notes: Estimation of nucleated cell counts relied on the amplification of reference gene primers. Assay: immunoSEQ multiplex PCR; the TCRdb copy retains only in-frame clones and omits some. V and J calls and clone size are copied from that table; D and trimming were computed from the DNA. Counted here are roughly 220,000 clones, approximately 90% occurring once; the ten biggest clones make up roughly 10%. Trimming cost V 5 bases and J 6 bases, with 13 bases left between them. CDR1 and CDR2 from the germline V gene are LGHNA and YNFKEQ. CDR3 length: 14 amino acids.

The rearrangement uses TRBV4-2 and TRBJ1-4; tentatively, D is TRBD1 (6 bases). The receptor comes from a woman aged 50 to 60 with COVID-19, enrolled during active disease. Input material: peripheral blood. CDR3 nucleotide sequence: TGTGCCAGCAGCACGGACAGCCCCTATGAAAAACTGTTTTTT. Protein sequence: CASSTDSPYEKLFF.